This passage covers 6 T cell receptor beta chains from one sample sequenced in a study of blood T cell repertoires in COVID-19. Sequencing used immunoSEQ multiplex PCR; TCRdb keeps in-frame clones, though not all of them. Altogether around 60,000 clones are present, roughly 83% being singletons, with the ten largest covering about 16%. Specimen: peripheral blood. The receptors come from a man between 60 and 70 years old with COVID-19, enrolled during active disease.

The gene calls are TRBV2 and TRBJ1-4; TRBD1 is a possible D gene (6 bases). The germline V gene encodes CDR1 SNHLY and CDR2 FYNNEI. CDR3 length: 15 amino acids. Trimming left V 6 bases short and J 5 bases short, with 16 bases between. CDR3 sequence (DNA): TGTGCCAGCAGGCTCGACAGGATTGGGAATGAAAAACTGTTTTTT. This codes for CASRLDRIGNEKLFF.

The chain recombines TRBV5-1 with TRBJ2-4; D might be TRBD1 (7 bases). The germline V gene encodes CDR1 SGHRS and CDR2 YFSETQ. Trimming took 4 bases from V and 5 from J, leaving 16 bases between them. This CDR3 has 15 residues. CDR3 nucleotide sequence: TGCGCCAGCAGCCCCCCTGGAGGGGGCGAAAACATTCAGTACTTC. It codes for CASSPPGGGENIQYF.

V gene TRBV6-1 combines with J gene TRBJ1-3; D is unclear. CDR3 size: 15 residues. V gave up 0 bases and J gave up 4 bases, with 10 bases separating them. In germline, CDR1 is MNHNS, CDR2 SASEGT. The chain's CDR3 is CASSEATGGGNTIYF. The CDR3 region has the DNA TGTGCCAGCAGTGAAGCAACGGGTGGCGGAAACACCATATATTTT.

The chain employs TRBV2 and TRBJ1-2; D gene uncertain. The length of the CDR3 is 13 residues. Germline assignment: CDR1 SNHLY and CDR2 FYNNEI. The V and J ends lost 2 bases and 3 bases respectively, with 7 bases between them. The CDR3 region is CASSESGDYGYTF. The CDR3 bases are TGTGCCAGCAGTGAATCCGGGGACTATGGCTACACCTTC.

This chain connects TRBV10-2 to TRBJ2-1, with D perhaps TRBD2 (6 bases). Germline V gene lookup returns CDR1 WSHSY and CDR2 SAAADI. V was cut by 3 bases and J by 10 bases, with 13 bases left in between. There are 13 residues in the CDR3. The CDR3 coding sequence is TGCGCCAGCAGTGAACGGCGGGACGGGGAGCAGTTCTTC. Amino acids: CASSERRDGEQFF.

For the CDR3, the DNA is TGTGCCAGCAGCTTCATTACAGGGGGCGCGAGCTATGGCTACACCTTC. Amino acid sequence: CASSFITGGASYGYTF. The rearrangement uses TRBV7-6 and TRBJ1-2; 9 nucleotides align to TRBD1. Per the germline V gene, CDR1 is SGHVS and CDR2 is FNYEAQ. CDR3 length: 16 amino acids. J was trimmed by 4 bases and V by 3 bases; bases with no gene match: 9.